The 15 T cell receptor beta chains in this list originate from one sample, sequenced in a study of OX40 agonist ivuxolimab in advanced cancers. Assay used: immunoSEQ multiplex PCR; TCRdb lists only in-frame clones, some missing. The sample lists roughly 71,000 clones, about 85% occurring once. The sequences come from CD4+ or CD8+ T cells sorted from blood, collected in a trial of the OX40 agonist ivuxolimab. The receptors here all came from an adult with an advanced solid tumor such as melanoma, head and neck, liver or kidney cancer.

This clone has a single count. The rearrangement uses TRBV5-1 and TRBJ2-7; 8 bases agree with TRBD2. Germline trimming cut 5 bases from V and 5 bases from J; bases unmatched to any gene: 6. CDR3 size: 13 residues. The germline gives CDR1 SGHRS, CDR2 YFSETQ. The CDR3 sequence is CASRSGLENEQYF. The CDR3 DNA sequence: TGCGCCAGCAGATCGGGACTAGAGAACGAGCAGTACTTC.

The chain recombines TRBV15 with TRBJ2-3; D unclear. With 0 bases removed from V and 6 bases from J, the gap between germline ends came to 7 bases. This CDR3 region has 13 residues. The germline gives CDR1 LNHNV, CDR2 YYDKDF (reference sequence). Here the CDR3 DNA reads TGTGCCACCAGCAGAGATCCCATGGATACGCAGTATTTT. Encoded protein: CATSRDPMDTQYF.

The chain uses TRBV30 and TRBJ1-6, with D hard to call. V lost 3 bases, J lost 8 bases, and 8 bases lay in between. The CDR3 covers 12 residues. Germline CDR1 GTSNPN, CDR2 SVGIG (reference sequence). The CDR3 DNA follows: TGTGCCTGGAGGGACGACGATTCACCCCTCCACTTT. It specifies CAWRDDDSPLHF.

V and J are TRBV5-4 and TRBJ2-6; the D gene is possibly TRBD1 (5 bases). In germline, CDR1 is SGHNT, CDR2 YYREEE (reference sequence). The CDR3 is 17 amino acids. The V end lost 4 bases, the J end lost 4 bases, and 18 bases lay between the germline ends. CDR3 bases: TGTGCCAGCAGCCAACACCCCAGGGTTGAAGGGGCCAACGTCCTGACTTTC. Its translation: CASSQHPRVEGANVLTF.

J is TRBJ1-5 and V is TRBV2, with D perhaps matching TRBD1 (6 bases). The V end was cut by 6 bases, the J end by 1 base, with 13 bases between. The CDR3 totals 15 residues. Germline CDR1 reads SNHLY; CDR2 reads FYNNEI. The CDR3 nucleotides read TGTGCCAGCAGGGCTGGACAGTTGAGCAATCAGCCCCAGCATTTT. The encoded protein is CASRAGQLSNQPQHF.

The chain has TRBV7-8 and TRBJ2-7, with 7 bases lining up with TRBD2. Germline CDR1 is SGHVS and CDR2 is FQNEAQ. This CDR3 has 13 amino acids. J gave up 3 bases and V 8 bases, and 7 bases lay outside the gene matches. Here the CDR3 DNA reads TGTGCCAGCTCCCCGGGCGGGGGCTACGAGCAGTACTTC. It is translated as CASSPGGGYEQYF.

The chain carries TRBV10-3 and TRBJ2-3, with 11 nucleotides matching TRBD2. This CDR3 contains 13 residues. Germline-derived CDR1 and CDR2 are ENHRY and SYGVKD. V shed 5 bases, J shed 6 bases, and the junction held 1 base outside the gene matches. The CDR3 is CAISRTSGDTQYF. In DNA, the CDR3 is TGTGCCATCAGTCGGACTAGCGGGGATACGCAGTATTTT.

V usage is TRBV7-9 and J usage is TRBJ1-1; a weak D match, TRBD1 (6 bases). V gave up 3 bases and J gave up 10 bases, with 15 bases separating them. Germline values: CDR1 SEHNR, CDR2 FQNEAQ (reference sequence). The CDR3 loop spans 13 amino acids. CDR3 residues: CASSLGGRRAAFF. In nucleotides, the CDR3 is TGTGCCAGCAGCTTGGGGGGGCGAAGGGCAGCTTTCTTT.

This chain joins TRBV19 and TRBJ2-2, with 7 bases aligning to TRBD2. V dropped 0 bases and J dropped 7; count of bases not matched to a gene: 5. Germline V gene data show CDR1 as LNHDA and CDR2 as SQIVND (reference sequence). The CDR3 runs to 15 residues. In DNA, the CDR3 is TGTGCCAGTAGTATAGATCGACTAGCATACGGGGAGCTGTTTTTT. It yields the protein CASSIDRLAYGELFF.

The rearrangement uses TRBV7-9 and TRBJ2-5; D is perhaps TRBD2 (5 bases). Trimming took 0 bases from V and 5 from J, leaving 10 bases between them. CDR1 SEHNR and CDR2 FQNEAQ come from the germline V gene (reference sequence). The CDR3 sequence is 14 residues long. The CDR3 sequence: CASSLAASRETQYF. As DNA, the CDR3 is TGTGCCAGCAGCTTAGCGGCTAGCCGGGAGACCCAGTACTTC.

The genes are TRBV27 and TRBJ2-1; the match to TRBD2 covers 10 bases. From germline, CDR1 is MNHEY and CDR2 SMNVEV (reference sequence). This CDR3 has 16 amino acids. V was pared by 7 bases and J by 0 bases, with 6 bases of the junction left unmatched. The CDR3 DNA is TGTGCCAGCACCCGGACTAGCGGAAGCTCCTACAATGAGCAGTTCTTC. This gives the protein CASTRTSGSSYNEQFF.

The V call is TRBV28, the J call TRBJ1-2, with a possible D match to TRBD1 (5 bases). Germline V gives CDR1 MDHEN, CDR2 SYDVKM. CDR3 size: 14 residues. Trimming took 1 base from V and 5 from J, leaving 11 bases between them. The CDR3 spells CASSLYGADYGYTF. The CDR3 nucleotides are TGTGCCAGCAGTTTATACGGGGCAGATTATGGCTACACCTTC.

V and J are TRBV7-2 and TRBJ2-5, with 12 bases lining up with TRBD2. Looked up from germline, CDR1 is SGHTA and CDR2 is FQGNSA. Trimming cost V 5 bases and J 7 bases; bases outside gene matches: 14. The length of the CDR3 is 17 residues. The CDR3 sequence: CASSPQLAGGLRGTQYF. DNA for the CDR3: TGTGCCAGCAGCCCCCAACTAGCGGGAGGCCTACGGGGGACCCAGTACTTC. The full variable domain, its missing parts supplied by reference TRBV7-2 and TRBJ2-5, is GAGVSQSPSNKVTEKGKDVELRCDPISGHTALYWYRQSLGQGLEFLIYFQGNSAPDKSGLPSDRFSAERTGGSVSTLTIQRTQQEDSAVYLCASSPQLAGGLRGTQYFGPGTRLLVL.

The chain links TRBV10-3 to TRBJ2-7; 11 nucleotides align to TRBD2. The CDR3 runs 16 residues. The germline V gene encodes CDR1 ENHRY and CDR2 SYGVKD. V trimming: 3 bases; J trimming: 2 bases; junction bases outside the gene matches: 6. CDR3 nucleotide sequence: TGTGCCATCAGTGACACTAGCGGGAGTGGGGCCTACGAGCAGTACTTC. Residues: CAISDTSGSGAYEQYF.

This clone appeared a single time. V and J are TRBV28 and TRBJ2-3, with D possibly called TRBD1 or TRBD2 (5 bases each). Trimming stripped 4 bases from V and 0 bases from J, with 11 bases between. This CDR3 comprises 15 residues. Germline V lookup: CDR1 MDHEN, CDR2 SYDVKM. CDR3 region: CASSWGIPSTDTQYF. CDR3 coding DNA: TGTGCCAGCAGTTGGGGGATCCCTAGCACAGATACGCAGTATTTT.